This TCR beta chain was obtained from a study of human T cells and chemical hapten exposure. Study information: Sensitization employed 2% DPC on about 2 cm by about 2 cm of upper inner arm skin. Study-wide points: TCRs exceeding a frequency of 1 in 1000 stayed unchanged under DPC sensitization. Patch test score was positively correlated with the counts of TCRs that had expanded at PT1.

MiXCR, run by TCRdb on the RACE reads, gives a single entry per CDR3 protein. The repertoire holds some 49,000 distinct CDR3 sequences, with approximately 9.5% as singletons. Germline V CDR1 and CDR2: LGHNA, YSLEER. V shed 0 bases and J shed 10 bases, with 18 bases lying between them. This CDR3 has 16 residues. Time point here: pre-sensitization, week 0. Treatment of the sample: therapeutic diphenylcyclopropenone sensitization with weekly scalp DPC. Unfractionated whole blood served as the source for total RNA extraction. Alopecia patients deemed DPC-suitable, aged 18 to 70, excluding pregnancy. Concerning this clonotype: The antigen is not known.

The chain combines TRBV4-3 with TRBJ1-4; tentatively, D is TRBD1 (5 bases). The clonotype was recovered from a woman in her thirties with alopecia areata. Some clones in this sample may be carry-over from other donors' samples. Sequenced material: whole blood, taken in connection with sensitization to the hapten diphenylcyclopropenone (DPC). The CDR3 nucleotides are TGCGCCAGCAGCCAAGATAGCATGGGGGGTACTCGAAAACTGTTTTTT. Translating it yields CASSQDSMGGTRKLFF.